This T cell receptor beta chain is from a study of beta chain features in type 1 diabetes. Study outcomes and limitations: Shorter templates may be favored by PCR, equally so in patients and controls. The naive, central memory and Treg TCRB repertoires looked more alike in patients than they did in healthy donors. Researchers report that Type 1 diabetes patients had moderately but significantly shorter TCRB CDR3s across all four CD4+ subsets.

This clone was picked up a small number of times. Antigen unknown. Expressed TCRB transcripts were sequenced because the isolated RNA had all been reverse transcribed beforehand. Data came from immunoSEQ multiplex PCR; TCRdb stores just in-frame clones and leaves some out. The profile shows 900,000 or so clones, roughly a sixth of them singletons. Researchers reported sorting CD4+ naive, central memory, regulatory and stem cell-like memory cells via CD45RO/CCR7/CD25/CD127/CD95/CD27. This TCR was recovered from a woman under 30 in good health. The sequenced sample consisted of naive CD4+ T cells from blood.

Here the CDR3 DNA reads TGTGCCAGCAGCGGAAGGACTAGCGGGAGCGGGGAGCAGTACTTC. Its translation: CASSGRTSGSGEQYF. The chain is built from TRBV11-2 and TRBJ2-7, with 13 bases aligning to TRBD2. The CDR3 has 15 amino acids. J was trimmed by 7 bases and V by 5 bases; bases with no gene match: 8. Germline values: CDR1 SGHAT, CDR2 FQNNGV.